This T cell receptor beta chain comes out of a study of spatial heterogeneity in lung cancer. Study background: Across the raw uncorrected reads, a unique TCR and UMI combination was observed, on average, more than ten times. Study-wide results and caveats: Tracking of tumor mutation counts was seen in expanded intratumoral alpha and beta TCR counts.

TCRdb itself ran the 5' RACE reads through MiXCR, one entry per CDR3 protein. The sample consists of approximately 5,900 distinct CDR3 sequences, about 17% of them appearing once. Described time point: sample taken at primary tumor resection. This clonotype is labeled as medium-sized. Its antigen remains unidentified. The germline V gene encodes CDR1 DFQATT and CDR2 SNEGSKA (reference sequence). The CDR3 has 15 residues. V shed 0 bases and J shed 9 bases, with 15 bases lying between them. The clonotype was recovered from a male donor with early-stage non-small cell lung cancer. The specimen was lung tumor tissue, collected at surgery. V usage is TRBV20-1 and J usage is TRBJ1-6, with D hard to call. The CDR3 sequence: CSARDLRSGLSPLHF. CDR3 in DNA: TGCAGTGCTAGAGATCTTAGGTCAGGACTTTCACCCCTCCACTTT.